This TCR beta chain originates from a study of blood T cell repertoires in COVID-19. Participant-reported clinical history was the basis for cohort assignment. The CDR3 loop spans 12 amino acids. Germline assignment: CDR1 KGHSH and CDR2 LQKENI. Trimming stripped 3 bases from V and 6 bases from J, with 8 bases between. This clone was observed a single time. Generated by immunoSEQ multiplex PCR, the TCRdb table keeps only in-frame clones and is missing some. Of under 300,000 clones in the sample, more than 70% were seen once. The rearrangement joins TRBV18 to TRBJ1-2; D call uncertain. The source of this sequence is a woman aged 40 to 50 with acute COVID-19. Sample: PBMCs or T cells enriched from blood (not recorded which). CDR3 sequence: CASSPRGNGYTF. DNA for the CDR3: TGTGCCAGCTCACCCCGGGGTAATGGCTACACCTTC. Full variable domain (missing parts from reference TRBV18 and TRBJ1-2): NAGVMQNPRHLVRRRGQEARLRCSPMKGHSHVYWYRQLPEEGLKFMVYLQKENIIDESGMPKERFSAEFPKEGPSILRIQQVVRGDSAAYFCASSPRGNGYTFGSGTRLTVV.